The 24 T cell receptor beta chains listed next were all sequenced from one sample in a study of blood T cells in healthy people across ages. A J-beta primer mix and a sample-barcoded 5' primer were used in a second PCR of roughly 6 to 12 cycles. In TCRdb, the 5' RACE reads were re-called with MiXCR into one record per CDR3 protein. Of over a million distinct CDR3 sequences listed, 42% are singletons. The material sequenced was blood. These receptors came from a woman aged 18 to 35 in good health.

The rearrangement links TRBV13 to TRBJ2-3; 7 bases line up with TRBD2. V shed 2 bases and J 4 bases; nucleotides not matched to a gene: 18. CDR1 is PRHDT and CDR2 is FYEKMQ in the germline V gene (reference sequence). The CDR3 extends over 19 amino acids. The CDR3 spells CASSLSMERGTLWADTQYF. CDR3 DNA sequence: TGTGCCAGCAGCTTAAGTATGGAGCGGGGTACACTTTGGGCAGATACGCAGTATTTT.

This clonotype was observed many times. The rearrangement links TRBV9 to TRBJ2-1; 13 positions agree with TRBD2. V gave up 4 bases and J gave up 7 bases; unmatched junction bases: 5. CDR1 SGDLS and CDR2 YYNGEE come from the germline V gene. This CDR3 is 15 amino acids long. The CDR3 sequence is CASSSTSGGVNEQFF. In nucleotides, the CDR3 is TGTGCCAGCAGCTCAACTAGCGGGGGGGTGAATGAGCAGTTCTTC.

The CDR3 spells CASSLSKGENYGYTF. CDR3 nucleotides: TGTGCCAGCAGCCTGTCAAAGGGGGAAAACTATGGCTACACCTTC. The chain carries TRBV7-2 and TRBJ1-2, with D tentatively TRBD1 (6 bases). Trimming shortened V by 5 bases and J by 2 bases, and 15 bases separated the two germline ends. From germline, CDR1 is SGHTA and CDR2 FQGNSA. The CDR3 consists of 15 residues.

This clonotype showed up many times. The chain employs TRBV9 and TRBJ2-2; 8 nucleotides agree with TRBD2. The CDR3 covers 17 residues. Germline CDR1 reads SGDLS; CDR2 reads YYNGEE. J was trimmed by 4 bases and V by 4 bases; bases with no gene match: 12. The CDR3 DNA is TGTGCCAGCAGCTACCAGGGGACTAGGTCCCCCACCGGGGAGCTGTTTTTT. It yields the protein CASSYQGTRSPTGELFF.

CDR3 coding DNA: TGTGCCTGGAGTGTACCAGGGAGGAATGAGCAGTTCTTC. Translated, it gives CAWSVPGRNEQFF. This chain links TRBV30 with TRBJ2-1; D possibly corresponds to TRBD2 (6 bases). Germline V gene lookup returns CDR1 GTSNPN and CDR2 SVGIG (reference sequence). The length of the CDR3 is 13 residues. With 0 bases removed from V and 7 bases from J, the gap between germline ends came to 10 bases.

This clonotype was seen more than once but under ten times. The germline gene is not matched at one end of the junction; a read error may be the cause. CDR3 in amino acids: CSATPDRFDGYTF. The CDR3 DNA reads as TGCAGTGCGACCCCGGACAGGTTCGATGGTTACACCTTC. The V and J genes are TRBV20-1 and TRBJ1-2; 7 bases line up with TRBD1. In germline, CDR1 is DFQATT, CDR2 SNEGSKA (reference sequence). This CDR3 contains 13 residues.

The chain has TRBV14 and TRBJ2-3; possibly TRBD1 for D (6 bases). Trimming left V 3 bases short and J 4 bases short, with 20 bases between. This CDR3 comprises 17 residues. Germline V lookup: CDR1 SGHDN, CDR2 FVKESK. The CDR3, as DNA: TGTGCCAGCAGCCACTATACAACAGGGTTTCTCCCAGATACGCAGTATTTT. It translates to CASSHYTTGFLPDTQYF.

The genes are TRBV7-3 and TRBJ2-3, with 7 bases identical to TRBD2. The ends lost 3 bases at V and 0 bases at J; junction bases unmatched: 6. The CDR3 has 16 residues. Germline assignment: CDR1 SGHTA and CDR2 FQGTGA. Here the CDR3 DNA reads TGTGCCAGCAGCTTGCAACCAGCGGGGAGCACAGATACGCAGTATTTT. This gives the protein CASSLQPAGSTDTQYF.

The sample holds a few counts of this clonotype. The rearrangement joins TRBV4-1 to TRBJ2-7; 10 nucleotides agree with TRBD2. J was trimmed by 0 bases and V by 0 bases; bases with no gene match: 8. Germline V gives CDR1 MGHRA, CDR2 YSYEKL. The CDR3 loop spans 18 amino acids. The CDR3 sequence: CASSQDRGTSASSYEQYF. The CDR3 DNA reads TGCGCCAGCAGCCAAGATCGAGGGACTAGCGCTAGCTCCTACGAGCAGTACTTC.

This CDR3 reads CASKTGGSGNEQFF. The CDR3 nucleotides are TGTGCCAGCAAAACGGGAGGGTCGGGCAATGAGCAGTTCTTC. V and J are TRBV12-3 or TRBV12-4 and TRBJ2-1, with 8 bases matching TRBD2. Trimming took 7 bases from V and 6 from J; bases not matched to a gene: 8. The CDR3 consists of 14 residues.

This clonotype was seen more than once but under ten times. This rearrangement joins TRBV21-1 to TRBJ2-1; the DNA was not used to check the table's D call, TRBD1. TRBV21-1 is listed as a pseudogene. CDR3 length: 16 residues. The CDR3 DNA reads as TGTGCCAGCAGCTCTATAGTGCCCCAAGCCTACAATGAGCAGTTCTTC. This encodes CASSSIVPQAYNEQFF.

This clonotype was counted only a few times. The chain has TRBV20-1 and TRBJ2-1, with 8 bases fitting TRBD1. The CDR3 covers 15 residues. V was pared by 6 bases and J by 3 bases, with 10 bases of the junction left unmatched. Germline V gene data show CDR1 as DFQATT and CDR2 as SNEGSKA (reference sequence). CDR3 coding DNA: TGCAGTGCCCCATGGGGGACAGGCTTCTACAATGAGCAGTTCTTC. It translates to CSAPWGTGFYNEQFF.

The V and J genes are TRBV14 and TRBJ2-5; D possibly uses TRBD1 or TRBD2 (5 bases each). Germline V gene sequence: CDR1 SGHDN, CDR2 FVKESK. The CDR3 has 13 amino acids. Trimming pared 1 base from V and 6 bases from J, leaving 9 bases between. The CDR3 is CASSQGEGKTQYF. In DNA, the CDR3 is TGTGCCAGCAGCCAAGGAGAGGGGAAGACCCAGTACTTC.

The chain is built from TRBV12-5 and TRBJ2-7, with TRBD2 identical over 11 bases. The CDR3 totals 17 residues. J was trimmed by 7 bases and V by 0 bases; bases with no gene match: 11. Germline assignment: CDR1 LGHNT and CDR2 FRNRAP. The DNA for the CDR3 is TGTGCTAGTGGTTTGGTACTAGCGGGAGATATTGGGGGTGAGCAGTACTTC. The encoded protein is CASGLVLAGDIGGEQYF.

The gene calls are TRBV29-1 and TRBJ2-1; a weak D match, TRBD2 (6 bases). Germline values: CDR1 SQVTM, CDR2 ANQGSEA. Between the trimmed V and J ends, which lost 5 bases and 0 bases, there was a span of 14 bases. The CDR3 extends over 15 amino acids. The CDR3 here is CSVRGGMSSYNEQFF. CDR3 nucleotides: TGCAGCGTTCGGGGCGGGATGAGCTCCTACAATGAGCAGTTCTTC.

The table lists this clonotype with a count of one. The chain combines TRBV2 with TRBJ2-5; 9 bases align to TRBD1. CDR1 is SNHLY and CDR2 is FYNNEI in the germline V gene. V was clipped by 4 bases and J by 11 bases; unmatched bases: 14. This CDR3 is 15 amino acids long. The CDR3 is CASSGTGTGWYEQYF. CDR3 in DNA: TGTGCCAGCAGTGGGACCGGGACAGGGTGGTATGAGCAGTACTTC.

Note on this clonotype: One end of the junction is discordant with germline, which a read error may explain. The chain carries TRBV3-1 and TRBJ1-2, with 8 bases identical to TRBD1. CDR1 LGHDT and CDR2 YNNKEL come from the germline V gene (reference sequence). CDR3 length equals 14 residues. Here the CDR3 DNA reads TGTGCCAGCAGCCCGACGGACAGGGATAATGGCTGCACCTTC. Protein sequence: CASSPTDRDNGCTF.

This clonotype was found a few times. The rearrangement joins TRBV6-1 to TRBJ1-2, with a tentative D call TRBD1 (6 bases). V dropped 6 bases and J dropped 4 bases, with 9 bases sitting between them. The CDR3 sequence is 12 residues long. Looked up from germline, CDR1 is MNHNS and CDR2 is SASEGT. CDR3 coding DNA: TGTGCCAGCAGAGGGGGTGCCTATGGCTACACCTTC. It is translated as CASRGGAYGYTF.

J is TRBJ2-3 and V is TRBV6-5; TRBD2 aligns across 7 bases. This CDR3 has 16 residues. Germline CDR1 and CDR2: MNHEY and SVGAGI. V lost 1 base and J lost 2; bases outside the gene matches: 6. CDR3 DNA: TGTGCCAGCAGTTACTACGGAGCGGGAAACACAGATACGCAGTATTTT. Translation gives CASSYYGAGNTDTQYF.

This clonotype has just a few counts. The rearrangement joins TRBV24-1 to TRBJ2-7, with a weak D call TRBD1 (5 bases). CDR3 size: 14 residues. The V end was cut by 0 bases, the J end by 2 bases, with 7 bases between. Germline V gene lookup returns CDR1 KGHDR and CDR2 SFDVKD. The DNA of the CDR3 is TGTGCCACCAGTGATTTGGACAGACCCTACGAGCAGTACTTC. Residues: CATSDLDRPYEQYF.

V and J are TRBV18 and TRBJ1-2, with 9 nucleotides matching TRBD1. CDR3 length equals 16 residues. The V gene's germline CDR1 is KGHSH and CDR2 LQKENI. V was pared by 0 bases and J by 2 bases, with 4 bases of the junction left unmatched. The DNA for the CDR3 is TGTGCCAGCTCACCACCCTACAGGGGGCGCAACTATGGCTACACCTTC. As protein: CASSPPYRGRNYGYTF.

The chain links TRBV12-3 or TRBV12-4 to TRBJ2-1; D is possibly TRBD2 (6 bases). The CDR3 extends over 15 amino acids. V was cut by 4 bases and J by 1 base, with 11 bases left in between. This CDR3 reads CASSSSSVSYNEQFF. CDR3 nucleotide sequence: TGTGCCAGCAGTTCCTCTAGCGTATCCTACAATGAGCAGTTCTTC.

The gene calls are TRBV12-3 or TRBV12-4 and TRBJ2-6; 9 nucleotides agree with TRBD1. The CDR3 sequence is 18 residues long. With 6 bases clipped from V and 0 bases from J, the junction kept 9 bases outside the gene matches. The CDR3 DNA reads as TGTGCCAGCAGCGGTGGACAGGGGACCTCCTCTGGGGCCAACGTCCTGACTTTC. This codes for CASSGGQGTSSGANVLTF.

The chain uses TRBV5-1 and TRBJ2-5; 9 nucleotides line up with TRBD1. Germline V gene sequence: CDR1 SGHRS, CDR2 YFSETQ. The CDR3 runs 16 residues. Germline trimming cut 0 bases from V and 2 bases from J; bases unmatched to any gene: 5. The CDR3 region is CASSLEGQGFQETQYF. In nucleotides, the CDR3 is TGCGCCAGCAGCTTGGAGGGACAGGGTTTTCAAGAGACCCAGTACTTC.